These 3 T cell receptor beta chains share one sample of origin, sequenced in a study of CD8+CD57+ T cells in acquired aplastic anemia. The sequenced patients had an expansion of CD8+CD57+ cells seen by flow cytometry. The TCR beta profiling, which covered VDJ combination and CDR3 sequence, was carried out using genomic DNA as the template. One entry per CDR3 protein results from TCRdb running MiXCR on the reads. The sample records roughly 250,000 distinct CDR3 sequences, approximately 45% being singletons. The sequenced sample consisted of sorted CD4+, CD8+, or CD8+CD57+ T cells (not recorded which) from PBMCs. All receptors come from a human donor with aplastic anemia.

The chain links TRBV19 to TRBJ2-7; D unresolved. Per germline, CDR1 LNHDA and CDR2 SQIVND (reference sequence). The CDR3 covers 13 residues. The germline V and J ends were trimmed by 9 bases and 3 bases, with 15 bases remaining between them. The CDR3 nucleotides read TGTGCCAGCGCCGGGCGACCACTCTACGAGCAGTACTTC. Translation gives CASAGRPLYEQYF.

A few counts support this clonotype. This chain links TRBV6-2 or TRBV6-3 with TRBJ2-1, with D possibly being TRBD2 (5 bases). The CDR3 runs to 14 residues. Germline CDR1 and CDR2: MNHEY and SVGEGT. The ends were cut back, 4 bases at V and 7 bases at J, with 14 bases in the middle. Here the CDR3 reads CASSSSLASNEQFF. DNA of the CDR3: TGTGCCAGCAGTTCATCGCTAGCAAGTAATGAGCAGTTCTTC.

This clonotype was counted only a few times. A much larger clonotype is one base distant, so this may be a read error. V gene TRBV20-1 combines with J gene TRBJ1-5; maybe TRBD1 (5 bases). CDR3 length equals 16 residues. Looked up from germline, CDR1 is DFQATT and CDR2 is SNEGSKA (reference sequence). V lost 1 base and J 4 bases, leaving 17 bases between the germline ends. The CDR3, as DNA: TGCAGTGCTAGAGGTCAGGCAGGGACTCTTAATCAGCCCCAGCATTTT. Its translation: CSARGQAGTLNQPQHF.